A selection of T cell receptor beta chains follows, all from one sample in a study of human T cells and chemical hapten exposure. TCRdb fed the RACE reads into MiXCR, producing one record per CDR3 protein. The sample records about 69,000 distinct CDR3 sequences, approximately 10% being singletons. Source: whole blood, taken in connection with sensitization to the hapten diphenylcyclopropenone (DPC). The receptors derive from a woman between 50 and 59 years old with alopecia areata. Some clones in this sample may be carry-over from other donors' samples. The CDR3 runs from the conserved cysteine through the conserved F or W. A D gene is named only where the DNA matches it firmly. Rows give clone size only sometimes, using once, few, many, or a class for an expanded clone.

j_call v_call clone_size cdr3_length d_call cdr3_nt cdr3_aa
TRBJ2-1 TRBV7-9 few 17 TRBD2 TGTGCCAGCAGCGCCGGGACTAGCGGGAGGGGCTACAATGAGCAGTTCTTC CASSAGTSGRGYNEQFF
TRBJ2-1 TRBV5-1 many 16 NA TGCGCCAGCAGCTTGGCCGGAGGAGTTAACTACAATGAGCAGTTCTTC CASSLAGGVNYNEQFF
TRBJ2-5 TRBV11-2 many 15 TRBD2 TGTGCCAGCAGCTTAGCACTAGCGAGACAAGAGACCCAGTACTTC CASSLALARQETQYF
TRBJ1-5 TRBV5-1 few 15 NA TGCGCCAGCAGCTTTTGGCCAGGCAGCAATCAGCCCCAGCATTTT CASSFWPGSNQPQHF
TRBJ1-1 TRBV29-1 many 13 NA TGCAGCGCCGCTGAGGGGGTGAACACTGAAGCTTTCTTT CSAAEGVNTEAFF
TRBJ2-2 TRBV20-1 NA 16 NA TGCAGTGCTAGAGATCCTGCAGGGCCGTACACCGGGGAGCTGTTTTTT CSARDPAGPYTGELFF
TRBJ2-1 TRBV6-2/TRBV6-3 few 15 TRBD2 TGTGCCAGCAGTCCAGTCGGCGGGAGTGTCAATGAGCAGTTCTTC CASSPVGGSVNEQFF
TRBJ1-4 TRBV7-2 NA 17 NA TGTGCCAGCAGCTTAGTGCGCTTCGATTTAGCTAATGAAAAACTGTTTTTT CASSLVRFDLANEKLFF
TRBJ1-1 TRBV5-1 many 14 NA TGCGCCAGCAGCTTGGTGTCAGGGCTCACTGAAGCTTTCTTT CASSLVSGLTEAFF
TRBJ1-2 TRBV11-2 many 13 NA TGTGCCAGCAGCTTAGATCGGCTAGGTGGCTACACCTTC CASSLDRLGGYTF
TRBJ2-3 TRBV5-4 few 15 TRBD2 TGTGCCAGCAGCTTGGATAGCGGGAGCACAGATACGCAGTATTTT CASSLDSGSTDTQYF
TRBJ2-7 TRBV11-2 many 15 TRBD1 TGTGCCAGCAGCTCACGACAGGGTGTCGCCTACGAGCAGTACTTC CASSSRQGVAYEQYF
TRBJ2-7 TRBV3-1 many 16 TRBD2 TGTGCCAGCAGCCGCGGACTAGCGGGAGCTACCGCCGAGCAGTACTTC CASSRGLAGATAEQYF
TRBJ2-1 TRBV6-6 few 15 TRBD2 TGTGCCAGCAGCCCAACTAGCGGGAGGGCCAGTGAGCAGTTCTTC CASSPTSGRASEQFF
TRBJ2-7 TRBV5-6 few 14 NA TGTGCCAGCAGCTTGGTTGCAGGGAACTACGAGCAGTACTTC CASSLVAGNYEQYF
TRBJ2-3 TRBV2 NA 12 TRBD1 TGTGCCAGCGACAGGGGTACAGATACGCAGTATTTT CASDRGTDTQYF
TRBJ1-2 TRBV6-5 NA 13 NA TGTGCCAGCTGGGCAGGACAAGTCTATGGCTACACCTTC CASWAGQVYGYTF
TRBJ2-7 TRBV12-3/TRBV12-4 many 14 TRBD1 TGTGCCAGCAGCCCCGGACAGGGGATCTACGAGCAGTACTTC CASSPGQGIYEQYF
TRBJ2-1 TRBV9 NA 15 TRBD2 TGTGCCAGCAGCGTCGGGACTAGGTCCTACAATGAGCAGTTCTTC CASSVGTRSYNEQFF
TRBJ2-3 TRBV2 few 15 NA TGTGCCAGCAGGGCGCTAGGCCTGAGCACAGATACGCAGTATTTT CASRALGLSTDTQYF
TRBJ2-7 TRBV3-1 once 13 NA TGTACCAGCAGCCAAGCCGGAAGGTACGAGCAGTACTTC CTSSQAGRYEQYF
TRBJ2-3 TRBV28 NA 14 NA TGTGCCAGCAGTGACAGCCGGCTGCAAGATACGCAGTATTTT CASSDSRLQDTQYF
TRBJ2-3 TRBV2 many 18 TRBD2 TGTGCCAGCAGTGTTAGTGTCCTAGCGGCACCTGATGCAGATACGCAGTATTTT CASSVSVLAAPDADTQYF
TRBJ2-1 TRBV7-3 many 16 NA TGTGCCAGCAGCTTATTTGTGGGGAGCTCCTACAATGAGCAGTTCTTC CASSLFVGSSYNEQFF
TRBJ2-7 TRBV29-1 NA 12 NA TGCAGCGTTGAAGGCGTCTCCTACGAGCAGTACTTC CSVEGVSYEQYF
TRBJ1-4 TRBV5-6 few 16 NA TGTGCCAGCAGCTATGGGGGTATGGCAACTAATGAAAAACTGTTTTTT CASSYGGMATNEKLFF
TRBJ2-5 TRBV5-1 NA 15 NA TGCGCCAGCAGCTTGGAACAGGCGTCCCAAGAGACCCAGTACTTC CASSLEQASQETQYF
TRBJ1-1 TRBV5-6 many 14 NA TGTGCCAGCAGCGAAACGACAAGGGGCGCTGAAGCTTTCTTT CASSETTRGAEAFF
TRBJ2-1 TRBV13 many 15 TRBD2 TGTGCCAGCAGCTTCTCCGGACTAGTCTACAATGAGCAGTTCTTC CASSFSGLVYNEQFF
TRBJ2-1 TRBV20-1 many 13 NA TGCAGTGCTAGAGGCTCCTACTACAATGAGCAGTTCTTC CSARGSYYNEQFF
TRBJ2-7 TRBV6-5 NA 13 NA TGTGCCAGCAGTTCGTCTCTTGAGTACGAGCAGTACTTC CASSSSLEYEQYF
TRBJ1-2 TRBV7-2 many 13 NA TGTGCCAGCAGCCTAGCCGGATCGGGAGGCTACACCTTC CASSLAGSGGYTF
TRBJ2-1 TRBV15 few 15 TRBD2 TGTGCCACCAGCAGAGATCCGGGACTAGTCCTTGAGCAGTTCTTC CATSRDPGLVLEQFF
TRBJ1-1 TRBV6-5 few 13 NA TGTGCCAGCAGGATCCAAAGGAACACTGAAGCTTTCTTT CASRIQRNTEAFF
TRBJ1-2 TRBV9 NA 15 TRBD1 TGTGCCAGCAGCCTACCAGGGGGTCAGGTTCATGGCTACACCTTC CASSLPGGQVHGYTF
TRBJ2-3 TRBV12-3/TRBV12-4 few 17 NA TGTGCCAGCAGTTTAGCACACGGGAGTCTGGGTACAGATACGCAGTATTTT CASSLAHGSLGTDTQYF
TRBJ2-7 TRBV20-1 few 12 NA TGCAGTGCTGCTTTTAGCTCCTACGAGCAGTACTTC CSAAFSSYEQYF
TRBJ2-5 TRBV5-1 many 14 NA TGCGCCAGCAGCTTGAATTCACAGGGTGAGACCCAGTACTTC CASSLNSQGETQYF
TRBJ2-7 TRBV6-5 many 16 TRBD1 TGTGCCAGCAGTTACGTACCGGGACAGGGTCTAGGCGAGCAGTACTTC CASSYVPGQGLGEQYF
TRBJ1-5 TRBV9 NA 14 NA TGTGCCAGCAGCGAAAGCCCACAGGGTCAGCCCCAGCATTTT CASSESPQGQPQHF
TRBJ2-7 TRBV7-2 NA 13 TRBD2 TGTGCCAGCAGCTTAGGCGGGAGGTACGAGCAGTACTTC CASSLGGRYEQYF
TRBJ2-2 TRBV19 many 12 NA TGTGCCAGTAATCAGGGTAGCGGGGAGCTGTTTTTT CASNQGSGELFF
TRBJ2-1 TRBV19 many 16 NA TGTGCCAGTAGTATGCGGGCTACCAGCTCCTACAATGAGCAGTTCTTC CASSMRATSSYNEQFF
TRBJ1-5 TRBV19 few 16 TRBD1 TGTGCCAGTACCCCGACAGGGGGCTTGAGCAATCAGCCCCAGCATTTT CASTPTGGLSNQPQHF
TRBJ2-6 TRBV20-1 many 17 TRBD1 TGCAGTGCCAGAGCCGGGACAGGGTTAACTGGGGCCAACGTCCTGACTTTC CSARAGTGLTGANVLTF
TRBJ2-7 TRBV18 NA 16 TRBD2 TGTGCCAGCTCACCAGGGGGACTAGCGGGACCCTACGAGCAGTACTTC CASSPGGLAGPYEQYF
TRBJ2-2 TRBV24-1 NA 14 NA TGTGCCACCAGTGATTGGACGAACACCGGGGAGCTGTTTTTT CATSDWTNTGELFF
TRBJ2-3 TRBV12-3/TRBV12-4 NA 14 NA TGTGCCAGCAGTTTGACGGGAATCACAGATACGCAGTATTTT CASSLTGITDTQYF
TRBJ1-1 TRBV21-1 NA 17 NA TGTGCCAGCAGCAAAAGGGGCCGGCCCGCCACCGACACTGAAGCTTTCTTT CASSKRGRPATDTEAFF
TRBJ2-1 TRBV18 many 14 NA TGTGCCAGCTCACCCCTCCGAAACTGGAATGAGCAGTTCTTC CASSPLRNWNEQFF
TRBJ2-3 TRBV9 NA 15 TRBD1 TGTGCCAGCAGCGTAGGGACAGGGGGTGGAGATACGCAGTATTTT CASSVGTGGGDTQYF
TRBJ2-7 TRBV7-9 few 14 NA TGTGCCAGCAGCTTAGAGCCTAGCGTCTACGAGCAGTACTTC CASSLEPSVYEQYF